Listed below are T cell receptor beta chains from one sample, sequenced in a study of cytomegalovirus exposure and HLA in healthy donors. Profiling relied on immunoSEQ multiplex PCR, and the TCRdb table lists in-frame clones only, not all of them. The table shows about 200,000 clones, with around 86% occurring only once. The specimen was PBMCs. These receptors all stem from a woman aged 45-60 years in good health and CMV-seropositive. Each CDR3 is given without its conserved first and last residue.

cdr3_length: 13; j_call: TRBJ2-3; v_call: TRBV27; cdr3_aa: ASSPGIRGTDTQY
cdr3_length: 10; j_call: TRBJ1-3; v_call: TRBV27; cdr3_aa: ASKSAGNTIY
cdr3_length: 15; j_call: TRBJ1-2; v_call: TRBV5-5; cdr3_aa: ASSLGGQGTSGYGYT
cdr3_length: 14; j_call: TRBJ2-3; v_call: TRBV30; cdr3_aa: AWSVLKGVGTDTQY
cdr3_length: 9; j_call: TRBJ2-5; v_call: TRBV30; cdr3_aa: AWTGEETQY
cdr3_length: 9; j_call: TRBJ1-1; v_call: TRBV6-1; cdr3_aa: ASSPYTEAF
cdr3_length: 11; j_call: TRBJ2-7; v_call: TRBV6-5; cdr3_aa: ASSRGTAYEQY
cdr3_length: 12; j_call: TRBJ1-2; v_call: TRBV9; cdr3_aa: ASSTQVTGYGYT
cdr3_length: 11; j_call: TRBJ2-7; v_call: TRBV7-9; cdr3_aa: ASSYGTGDEQY
cdr3_length: 15; j_call: TRBJ1-3; v_call: TRBV7-9; cdr3_aa: ASSYPGQDVSGNTIY
cdr3_length: 13; j_call: TRBJ2-5; v_call: TRBV6-1; cdr3_aa: ASSLLGQRQETQY
cdr3_length: 13; j_call: TRBJ2-2; v_call: TRBV19; cdr3_aa: ASSIPAGNTGELF
cdr3_length: 10; j_call: TRBJ1-1; v_call: TRBV15; cdr3_aa: AAENGNTEAF
cdr3_length: 11; j_call: TRBJ2-5; v_call: TRBV7-9; cdr3_aa: ASNKRAQETQY
cdr3_length: 13; j_call: TRBJ1-5; v_call: TRBV2; cdr3_aa: ASSGTGGYIQPQH
cdr3_length: 10; j_call: TRBJ2-1; v_call: TRBV28; cdr3_aa: ASSFNYNEQF
cdr3_length: 13; j_call: TRBJ2-2; v_call: TRBV2; cdr3_aa: ASSPGTGVTGELF
cdr3_length: 12; j_call: -; v_call: TRBV6-5; cdr3_aa: ASSPLGQGSEQY
cdr3_length: 12; j_call: TRBJ1-1; v_call: TRBV6-6; cdr3_aa: ASSYPGVRTEAF
cdr3_length: 11; j_call: TRBJ1-1; v_call: TRBV5-1; cdr3_aa: ASRGQGMSEAF
cdr3_length: 15; j_call: TRBJ1-6; v_call: TRBV11-2; cdr3_aa: ASSSWTGGSYNSPLH
cdr3_length: 12; j_call: TRBJ2-1; v_call: TRBV28; cdr3_aa: ASSGGAPYNEQF
cdr3_length: 11; j_call: TRBJ1-2; v_call: TRBV28; cdr3_aa: ASRGREEGGYT
cdr3_length: 12; j_call: TRBJ1-1; v_call: TRBV18; cdr3_aa: ASSWGQEDMGAF
cdr3_length: 13; j_call: TRBJ2-1; v_call: TRBV6-1; cdr3_aa: ASRSGGSSYNEQF
cdr3_length: 14; j_call: TRBJ2-3; v_call: TRBV5-6; cdr3_aa: ASSFGTGTGTDTQY
cdr3_length: 12; j_call: TRBJ1-4; v_call: TRBV15; cdr3_aa: ATSAVRLNEKLF
cdr3_length: 14; j_call: TRBJ2-2; v_call: TRBV19; cdr3_aa: ASSMAAGSNTGELF
cdr3_length: 10; j_call: TRBJ2-1; v_call: TRBV5-1; cdr3_aa: ASSPSGNEQF
cdr3_length: 14; j_call: TRBJ2-6; v_call: TRBV7-8; cdr3_aa: ASSLGGYSGANVLT
cdr3_length: 11; j_call: TRBJ1-2; v_call: TRBV28; cdr3_aa: ASSLSRGNGYT
cdr3_length: 15; j_call: TRBJ2-7; v_call: TRBV28; cdr3_aa: ASSFSAEDPRAAEQY
cdr3_length: 13; j_call: -; v_call: TRBV2; cdr3_aa: ASSEGQGPAREQY
cdr3_length: 14; j_call: TRBJ2-7; v_call: TRBV28; cdr3_aa: ASSSGQASPGYEQY
cdr3_length: 12; j_call: TRBJ2-7; v_call: TRBV4-2; cdr3_aa: ASSLSGRTYEQY